This T cell receptor (beta chain) is drawn from a study of T cell changes during pregnancy in multiple sclerosis. Sequencing used immunoSEQ multiplex PCR; TCRdb keeps in-frame clones, though not all of them. This sample has about 67,000 clones, with approximately 91% found just once. V lost 0 bases to trimming and J lost 6 bases, with 15 bases between them. CDR3 size: 15 residues. Germline-derived CDR1 and CDR2 are SGHVS and FNYEAQ. The chain combines TRBV7-6 with TRBJ2-7; TRBD1 might be the D (6 bases). This sample comprised peripheral blood, obtained in the second trimester of pregnancy. The origin of this receptor is a female donor with multiple sclerosis, enrolled in a pregnancy study. The CDR3 loop reads CASSLAGPGVVEQYF. DNA of the CDR3: TGTGCCAGCAGCTTAGCGGGGCCAGGGGTGGTCGAGCAGTACTTC.